The sequence of this T cell receptor beta chain was determined in a study of cytomegalovirus exposure and HLA in healthy donors. Whole-study results and caveats: It was 150 to 200 TCR beta chains that were listed as cytomegalovirus-associated.

It was the approximately 120-subject validation cohort, separate from the approximately 670-subject first cohort, to which the donors belonged. Between the trimmed V and J ends, which lost 4 bases and 2 bases, there was a span of 14 bases. The CDR3 extends over 16 amino acids. Germline CDR1 reads MDHEN; CDR2 reads SYDVKM. Points on this clone: What it binds is not known.

Profiled with immunoSEQ multiplex PCR; TCRdb holds only in-frame clones, not every one. The sample carries tens of thousands of clones, roughly 94% recorded once. The V and J genes are TRBV28 and TRBJ1-4, with a possible D match to TRBD1 (6 bases). Specimen: PBMCs. The clonotype originates from a woman younger than 30 in good health and CMV-seropositive. CDR3 residues: CASSSPTGLTNEKLFF. CDR3 sequence (DNA): TGTGCCAGCAGTTCACCTACAGGGCTCACTAATGAAAAACTGTTTTTT. The whole variable domain, remainder taken from reference TRBV28 and TRBJ1-4, is DVKVTQSSRYLVKRTGEKVFLECVQDMDHENMFWYRQDPGLGLRLIYFSYDVKMKEKGDIPEGYSVSREKKERFSLILESASTNQTSMYLCASSSPTGLTNEKLFFGSGTQLSVL.